The 12 T cell receptor beta chains given below trace back to one sample, sequenced in a study of blood T cell repertoires in COVID-19. Produced via immunoSEQ multiplex PCR; TCRdb's table is partial and in-frame only. This repertoire shows 55,000 to 85,000 clones, 81% found once; its top ten account for 0.83%. The specimen sequenced was peripheral blood. These receptors were obtained from a woman in her sixties or seventies with acute or convalescent COVID-19.

The chain has TRBV7-2 and TRBJ2-5; TRBD2 aligns across 13 bases. CDR3 length: 16 residues. The trim removed 4 bases at V and 5 bases at J, leaving 7 bases unmatched. Germline assignment: CDR1 SGHTA and CDR2 FQGNSA. Here the CDR3 reads CASSSGLAGVLETQYF. In DNA, the CDR3 is TGTGCCAGCAGCTCCGGACTAGCGGGGGTTCTGGAGACCCAGTACTTC.

Only a few counts were recorded for this clone. The J gene is TRBJ2-7, the V gene TRBV6-6, with a weak D call TRBD2 (5 bases). Germline CDR1 and CDR2: MNHNY and SVGAGI (reference sequence). Trimming removed 7 bases at V and 4 bases at J, with 17 bases between. The CDR3 contains 14 residues. CDR3 loop: CASTLLAGDYEQYF. The DNA of the CDR3 is TGTGCCAGCACTCTGCTGGCGGGTGATTACGAGCAGTACTTC.

V gene TRBV9 combines with J gene TRBJ2-3; no definite D call. Deletions cut 0 bases from V and 1 base from J, with 15 bases between. The CDR3 spans 17 residues. Germline CDR1 is SGDLS and CDR2 is YYNGEE. The CDR3 here is CASSVGALLSGTDTQYF. The CDR3 nucleotides read TGTGCCAGCAGCGTAGGTGCTCTACTATCCGGCACAGATACGCAGTATTTT.

A few counts support this clone. This chain joins TRBV30 and TRBJ1-5; TRBD1 might be the D (6 bases). Germline V gene sequence: CDR1 GTSNPN, CDR2 SVGIG (reference sequence). CDR3 length: 17 amino acids. V dropped 1 base and J dropped 4 bases, with 20 bases sitting between them. As DNA, the CDR3 is TGTGCCTGGAGTGGAAATCCTGTTCAGGGGAGAAATCAGCCCCAGCATTTT. It translates to CAWSGNPVQGRNQPQHF.

The CDR3: CASSPQAGTGYGYTF. The CDR3 DNA is TGTGCCAGCAGCCCCCAGGCCGGGACAGGGTATGGCTACACCTTC. The J gene is TRBJ1-2, the V gene TRBV7-9; 9 bases are a match to TRBD1. Trimming cost V 5 bases and J 5 bases; bases outside gene matches: 9. Germline V lookup: CDR1 SEHNR, CDR2 FQNEAQ (reference sequence). The CDR3 has 15 residues.

This sequence joins TRBV30 and TRBJ2-1, with 9 bases matching TRBD2. This CDR3 is built from 14 residues. Germline V gene lookup returns CDR1 GTSNPN and CDR2 SVGIG (reference sequence). J was trimmed by 8 bases and V by 3 bases; bases with no gene match: 8. The CDR3 DNA follows: TGTGCCTGGAGATCTAGCGGGGTCCTTCATGAGCAGTTCTTC. It yields the protein CAWRSSGVLHEQFF.

The chain is built from TRBV27 and TRBJ1-5; 7 bases align to TRBD1. Germline V gives CDR1 MNHEY, CDR2 SMNVEV (reference sequence). With 4 bases clipped from V and 5 bases from J, the junction kept 2 bases outside the gene matches. This CDR3 has 13 amino acids. CDR3 sequence: CASSWDSDQPQHF. DNA of the CDR3: TGTGCCAGCAGTTGGGACAGCGATCAGCCCCAGCATTTT.

In regard to this clone: Germline is not matched at one junction end, which may reflect a read error. CDR3 loop: CASSLSSSPNTGELFF. DNA for the CDR3: TGTGCTAGCAGCTTAAGTTCTAGCCCCAACACCGGGGAGCTGTTTTTT. The V gene is TRBV7-7, the J gene TRBJ2-2; possible D gene TRBD2, 5 bases. The CDR3 consists of 16 residues. Germline values: CDR1 SSHAT, CDR2 FNYEAQ (reference sequence).

This sequence joins TRBV19 and TRBJ2-3, with TRBD2 identical over 12 bases. The V and J ends lost 5 bases and 3 bases, in that order; junction bases with no gene match: 6. CDR1 and CDR2 from the germline V gene are LNHDA and SQIVND (reference sequence). CDR3 length: 16 residues. The CDR3 DNA reads as TGTGCCAGTAGTCCTAGCGGGAGGGCCTTTACAGATACGCAGTATTTT. It specifies CASSPSGRAFTDTQYF.

This clone was recorded a few times. The chain has TRBV7-9 and TRBJ1-1; 7 nucleotides match TRBD1. The CDR3 is made up of 16 amino acids. V lost 2 bases, J lost 3 bases, and 9 bases stayed unmatched. CDR1 is SEHNR, CDR2 FQNEAQ, per germline (reference sequence). The CDR3 region has the DNA TGTGCCAGCAGCTTAATCCAGGGGGGAGTATACACTGAAGCTTTCTTT. Protein product: CASSLIQGGVYTEAFF.

A remark on this clone: The junction and the germline gene differ at one end; a read error may be behind it. The rearrangement uses TRBV18 and TRBJ1-2; D may be TRBD1 (6 bases). The CDR3 has 13 residues. Germline V gene sequence: CDR1 KGHSH, CDR2 LQKENI. The CDR3 here is CASSPRTDYGYTF. CDR3 in DNA: TGTGCCAGCTCCCCACGGACAGACTATGGCTACACCTTC.

V usage is TRBV6-5 and J usage is TRBJ1-1; 7 bases align to TRBD1. CDR1 is MNHEY and CDR2 is SVGAGI in the germline V gene. The CDR3 covers 16 residues. With 1 base clipped from V and 0 bases from J, the junction kept 5 bases outside the gene matches. CDR3 region: CASSYFQTGLNTEAFF. The DNA for the CDR3 is TGTGCCAGCAGTTACTTCCAGACAGGGTTGAACACTGAAGCTTTCTTT.